A single sample is the source of the 5 T cell receptor beta chains below, sequenced in a study of T cells in women clearing cervical HPV infection (dated by TCRdb to 2016 to 2018). Library creation used the immunoSEQ multiplex PCR assay. The immuneACCESS repertoire file appears here via TCRdb, limited to in-frame rearrangements. These files lack a portion of the clones; in checked studies, under half of the deficit traces to unresolved V genes, and the cause of the others is not known. The sample's own table lists tens of thousands of clones. Clones ranked in the top ten supply about 8.6% of the sample. The sequencing input was blood buffy coat. Receptors were obtained from a woman aged 18 to 75 with a cervical HPV16 infection that either progressed to CIN3+ or cleared (not recorded which).

A word on this clone: The DNA ends 3 residues before the CDR3 does, and the rest of the CDR3 is filled in from the germline J gene. This chain connects TRBV5-1 to TRBJ1-5; D not resolved. Trimming left V 0 bases short and J 2 bases short, with 9 bases between. CDR1 is SGHRS and CDR2 is YFSETQ in the germline V gene. The CDR3 extends over 15 amino acids. Incomplete CDR3 DNA: TGCGCCAGCAGCTTGGAGGGTCGCGGCAATCAGCCC. This encodes CASSLEGRGNQP. The complete CDR3 reads CASSLEGRGNQPQHF.

In the case of this clone: From the germline J gene comes the end of the CDR3, since the read stops 3 residues before it. The chain has TRBV7-6 and TRBJ2-3; D is perhaps TRBD2 (6 bases). Germline values: CDR1 SGHVS, CDR2 FNYEAQ. The CDR3 contains 12 residues. Trimming took 1 base from V and 8 from J, leaving 7 bases between them. The part of the CDR3 DNA that was read is TGTGCCAGCAGCTTAGTCGGGGGTACG. Protein sequence: CASSLVGGT. The CDR3 in its entirety is CASSLVGGTQYF. The full variable domain, with the rest looked up from reference TRBV7-6 and TRBJ2-3, is GAGVSQSPRYKVTKRGQDVALRCDPISGHVSLYWYRQALGQGPEFLTYFNYEAQQDKSGLPNDRFSAERPEGSISTLTIQRTEQRDSAMYRCASSLVGGTQYFGPGTRLTVL.

To note about this clone: The observed sequence ends 3 residues before the CDR3 terminus, with the missing tail filled in from the germline J gene. This sequence joins TRBV5-1 and TRBJ2-2; 8 bases map to TRBD1. The V gene end was trimmed by 3 bases and the J gene end by 1 base; junction bases not matched to a gene: 2. This CDR3 is built from 15 residues. The V gene's germline CDR1 is SGHRS and CDR2 YFSETQ. Partial CDR3 DNA: TGCGCCAGCAGCTCAGGGGGCTGGAACACCGGGGAG. This sequence encodes CASSSGGWNTGE. The whole CDR3 sequence reads CASSSGGWNTGELFF.

A remark on this clone: The CDR3 end lies 3 residues beyond the end of the read and is filled in from the germline J gene. The chain uses TRBV10-3 and TRBJ1-5; TRBD1 is a possible D gene (5 bases). V lost 4 bases and J 0 bases, leaving 7 bases between the germline ends. Germline values: CDR1 ENHRY, CDR2 SYGVKD. The length of the CDR3 is 14 residues. The sequenced part of the CDR3 DNA is TGTGCCATCAGTGCGACAGTTAGCAATCAGCCC. Translating it yields CAISATVSNQP. The full CDR3 protein reads CAISATVSNQPQHF.

On this clone: Read sequence stops 3 residues before the CDR3 end, and the germline J gene provides the missing end. The genes are TRBV6-2 or TRBV6-3 and TRBJ1-4; possible D gene TRBD1, 5 bases. The V end was cut by 2 bases, the J end by 3 bases, with 7 bases between. The length of the CDR3 is 14 residues. Germline V CDR1 and CDR2: MNHEY, SVGEGT. CDR3 in amino acids: CASSYRGSNEKLFF. The sequenced part of the CDR3 DNA is TGTGCCAGCAGTTACAGGGGATCTAATGAAAAA.